The 10 T cell receptor beta chains in this list originate from one sample, sequenced in a study of T cells in Graves' hyperthyroidism and ophthalmopathy. RNA transcripts were the template for amplifying TCR beta CDR3 regions. First-round RT-PCR with HTBI primers amplified the TCR CDR3 region. TCRdb re-called the multiplex PCR reads with MiXCR, one entry per CDR3 protein. The table lists 93,000 or so distinct CDR3 sequences, approximately 50% of them singletons. Sequencing was performed on blood. The receptors shown here come from a man aged 40-50 years with Graves' hyperthyroidism.

To note about this clonotype: A much larger clone lies a single base off, so this may be a read error. The chain employs TRBV5-5 and TRBJ2-5; 8 positions match TRBD2. The CDR3 has 13 residues. Germline-derived CDR1 and CDR2 are SGHKS and YYEKEE (reference sequence). The junction had 4 bases not matched to a gene; V was cut back by 4 bases and J by 5 bases. CDR3: CASSTSGSETQYF. The CDR3 nucleotides are TGTGCCAGCAGCACGAGCGGGAGCGAGACCCAGTACTTC. The variable domain in full, completed from reference TRBV5-5 and TRBJ2-5, reads DAGVTQSPTHLIKTRGQQVTLRCSPISGHKSVSWYQQVLGQGPQFIFQYYEKEERGRGNFPDRFSARQFPNYSSELNVNALLLGDSALYLCASSTSGSETQYFGPGTRLLVL.

V gene TRBV11-2 combines with J gene TRBJ2-3; D possibly matches TRBD1 or TRBD2 (5 bases each). This CDR3 comprises 15 residues. Germline V gene data show CDR1 as SGHAT and CDR2 as FQNNGV. Trimming stripped 2 bases from V and 6 bases from J, with 15 bases between. The chain's CDR3 is CASSLLRAGTDTQYF. CDR3 DNA sequence: TGTGCCAGCAGCTTACTAAGGGCAGGGACCGATACGCAGTATTTT.

CDR3 sequence reads: CASSSNFGGTEAFF. DNA for the CDR3: TGTGCCAGCAGCTCTAATTTCGGGGGGACTGAAGCTTTCTTT. V and J are TRBV9 and TRBJ1-1, with a possible D match to TRBD1 (5 bases). Per the germline V gene, CDR1 is SGDLS and CDR2 is YYNGEE. V lost 4 bases, J lost 5 bases, and 15 bases lay in between. This CDR3 has 14 amino acids.

This clonotype was counted at least ten times. The rearrangement links TRBV5-4 to TRBJ1-1, with D unresolved. Trimming removed 0 bases from V and 4 bases from J, with 10 bases in between. The CDR3 contains 14 residues. Germline values: CDR1 SGHNT, CDR2 YYREEE (reference sequence). This chain's CDR3 is CASSLARRSTEAFF. In DNA form, the CDR3 reads TGTGCCAGCAGCTTGGCCCGGAGGAGCACTGAAGCTTTCTTT.

This clonotype turned up a few times. V gene TRBV7-2 combines with J gene TRBJ1-2, with D possibly matching TRBD1 (5 bases). CDR3 length equals 15 residues. The V gene lost 6 bases and the J gene lost 3 bases, with 17 bases spanning the gap. Per germline, CDR1 SGHTA and CDR2 FQGNSA. The CDR3 sequence: CASSLTQTVHYGYTF. The CDR3 DNA sequence: TGTGCCAGCAGTCTGACTCAGACAGTACACTATGGCTACACCTTC. Together with reference TRBV7-2 and TRBJ1-2, the CDR3 gives the full variable domain: GAGVSQSPSNKVTEKGKDVELRCDPISGHTALYWYRQSLGQGLEFLIYFQGNSAPDKSGLPSDRFSAERTGGSVSTLTIQRTQQEDSAVYLCASSLTQTVHYGYTFGSGTRLTVV.

This clonotype has ten or more counts. The V gene is TRBV10-3, the J gene TRBJ2-7; 7 nucleotides agree with TRBD2. The CDR3 is made up of 13 amino acids. Germline V gives CDR1 ENHRY, CDR2 SYGVKD. Unmatched junction bases numbered 1, after V lost 1 base and J lost 4 bases. In DNA form, the CDR3 reads TGTGCCATCAGTGAGTTCGGGGGGTACGAGCAGTACTTC. Protein product: CAISEFGGYEQYF.

At least ten counts were recorded for this clonotype. The V call is TRBV4-1, the J call TRBJ2-7; D remains ambiguous. This CDR3 has 13 residues. V shed 2 bases and J shed 4 bases, with 9 bases lying between them. The germline CDR1 and CDR2 sequences are MGHRA and YSYEKL. The CDR3 is CASSQLSFYEQYF. CDR3 DNA: TGCGCCAGCAGCCAACTCTCCTTTTACGAGCAGTACTTC.

The rearrangement links TRBV20-1 to TRBJ2-7, with TRBD2 matching 9 bases. The CDR3 consists of 13 residues. The ends lost 1 base at V and 4 bases at J; junction bases unmatched: 2. Per germline, CDR1 DFQATT and CDR2 SNEGSKA (reference sequence). DNA of the CDR3: TGCAGTGCTAGAGGGACTAGCGATTACGAGCAGTACTTC. The encoded protein is CSARGTSDYEQYF.

This clonotype was recorded at least ten times. The chain uses TRBV20-1 and TRBJ1-2, with 12 nucleotides matching TRBD1. Germline assignment: CDR1 DFQATT and CDR2 SNEGSKA (reference sequence). This CDR3 contains 14 residues. V lost 6 bases to trimming and J lost 3 bases; unmatched junction nucleotides: 5. The DNA of the CDR3 is TGCAGTGCCAGGGGACAGGGGGCCTACTATGGCTACACCTTC. Its translation is CSARGQGAYYGYTF.

Points on this clonotype: This could be a read error, since a much larger clone is one nucleotide away. The rearrangement links TRBV4-1 to TRBJ2-6, with TRBD1 identical over 10 bases. The V gene's germline CDR1 is MGHRA and CDR2 YSYEKL. This CDR3 spans 17 amino acids. CDR3 sequence: CASSQGDRGSGANVPTF. In nucleotides, the CDR3 is TGCGCCAGCAGCCAAGGGGACAGGGGTTCTGGGGCCAACGTCCCGACTTTC.